This T cell receptor (beta chain) was captured in a study of OX40 agonist ivuxolimab in advanced cancers. Autoimmune disease history or systemic immunosuppression led to patients being barred. About this clone: Its antigen remains unknown.

Notes on the study in general: Dose levels from 0.1 to 3.0 mg/kg saw CD4+ and CD8+ blood T cells expand clonally by week 6.

Here immunoSEQ multiplex PCR was the method, and the copy in TCRdb shows in-frame clones only, minus some. The table lists 35,000 to 45,000 clones, under 85% of them singletons. The CDR3 has 17 amino acids. J lost 3 bases, V lost 0 bases, and 6 bases had no gene match. The germline gives CDR1 SGHNT, CDR2 YENEEA. Here the sequenced sample was CD4+ or CD8+ T cells sorted from blood, taken in a trial of the OX40 agonist ivuxolimab. This clonotype was obtained from an adult with an advanced solid tumor such as melanoma, head and neck, liver or kidney cancer. This chain joins TRBV11-3 and TRBJ2-1, with 9 bases aligning to TRBD1. This chain's CDR3 is CASSLDPGQGDYNEQFF. The CDR3 DNA follows: TGTGCCAGCAGCTTAGATCCGGGACAGGGCGACTACAATGAGCAGTTCTTC. Filled out from reference TRBV11-3 and TRBJ2-1, the complete variable domain reads EAGVVQSPRYKIIEKKQPVAFWCNPISGHNTLYWYLQNLGQGPELLIRYENEEAVDDSQLPKDRFSAERLKGVDSTLKIQPAELGDSAVYLCASSLDPGQGDYNEQFFGPGTRLTVL.